The T cell receptor beta chain described here comes from a study of graft-versus-host responses after intestinal transplantation. Study-wide background: The transplants performed in recipients were multivisceral, liver-intestinal, or isolated intestinal.

Germline loops: CDR1 LNHDA, CDR2 SQIVND (reference sequence). Trimming pared 6 bases from V and 0 bases from J, leaving 18 bases between. The CDR3 loop spans 16 amino acids. This table comes from immunoSEQ multiplex PCR, and its TCRdb copy is limited to in-frame clones, with some not included. The sample holds roughly 80,000 clones, approximately 90% seen once. V gene TRBV19 combines with J gene TRBJ2-7; tentatively, D is TRBD1 or TRBD2 (6 bases each). The receptor was isolated from a human patient who received an intestinal transplant, so some T cells may come from the graft donor. Sequences were derived from PBMCs, sampled 98 days after intestinal transplantation. The CDR3 DNA reads as TGTGCCAGTAGCACCCGCGGGACACTCAGCTCCTACGAGCAGTACTTC. Translating gives CASSTRGTLSSYEQYF.